The present T cell receptor (beta chain) was sequenced within a study of T cells expressing NK-cell markers. Study-wide points: Over 5 donors showed dominant NKG2C+ clonotypes comprising roughly 1.0-7.0% of their CD8+ T cells. A handful of donors showed these clonotypes also leading the CD3+CD56-NKG2C+ fraction.

To note about this clonotype: Antigen: not known.

The germline V gene has CDR1 MGHRA and CDR2 YSYEKL. The CDR3 spans 16 residues. TCRdb reprocessed the 5' RACE reads; each CDR3 protein has one entry and no DNA is given. The record lists roughly 390,000 distinct CDR3 sequences, of which the ten most abundant hold around a tenth. Sequenced material: blood T cells: a sorted CD56 or NKG2C T cell subset, CD4+ or CD8+ T cells, or bulk PBMC T cells (not recorded which). The J gene is TRBJ2-2, the V gene TRBV4-1; the TCRdb D gene call, TRBD1, has no DNA to confirm it. This TCR was sampled from a woman in her forties or fifties in good health. CDR3 loop: CASSQGGGRGTGELFF.